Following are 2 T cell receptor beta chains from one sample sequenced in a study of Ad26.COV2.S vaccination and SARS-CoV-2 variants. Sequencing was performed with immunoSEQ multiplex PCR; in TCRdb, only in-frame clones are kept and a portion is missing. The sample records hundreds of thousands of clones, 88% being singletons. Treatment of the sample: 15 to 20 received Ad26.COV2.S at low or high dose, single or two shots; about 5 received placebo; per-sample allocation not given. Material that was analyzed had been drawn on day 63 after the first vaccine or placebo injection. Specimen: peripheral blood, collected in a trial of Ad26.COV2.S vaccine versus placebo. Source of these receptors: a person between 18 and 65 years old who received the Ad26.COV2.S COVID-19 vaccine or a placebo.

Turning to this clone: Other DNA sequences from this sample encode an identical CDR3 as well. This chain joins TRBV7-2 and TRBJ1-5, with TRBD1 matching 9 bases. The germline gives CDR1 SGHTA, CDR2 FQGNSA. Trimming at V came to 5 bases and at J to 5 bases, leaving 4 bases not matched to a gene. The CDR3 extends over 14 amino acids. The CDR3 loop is CASSPRTGDQPQHF. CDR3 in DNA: TGTGCCAGCAGCCCAAGGACAGGGGATCAGCCCCAGCATTTT.

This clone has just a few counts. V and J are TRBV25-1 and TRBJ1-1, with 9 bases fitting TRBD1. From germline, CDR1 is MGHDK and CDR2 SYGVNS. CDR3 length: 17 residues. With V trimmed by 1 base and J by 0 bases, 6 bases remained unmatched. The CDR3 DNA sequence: TGTGCCAGCAGTGAATGGACAGGGGACCTTATGAACACTGAAGCTTTCTTT. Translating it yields CASSEWTGDLMNTEAFF.